The 18 T cell receptor beta chains in this list originate from one sample, sequenced in a study of blood T cell repertoires in COVID-19. Only in-frame clones appear in the TCRdb table, and some are missing; sequencing was by immunoSEQ multiplex PCR. The table has about 320,000 clones, roughly nine tenths seen once. Sequencing was performed on PBMCs or T cells enriched from blood (not recorded which). These receptors all come from a man aged 55 to 70 who had recovered from COVID-19.

V gene TRBV3-1 (or the pseudogene TRBV3-2) combines with J gene TRBJ2-3; the D is unclear. CDR1 is LGHDT, CDR2 YNNKEL, per germline (reference sequence). This CDR3 comprises 15 residues. The V end lost 4 bases, the J end lost 0 bases, and 11 bases lay between the germline ends. CDR3 nucleotides: TGTGCCAGCAGCCGTCGCTTTGAGAGCACAGATACGCAGTATTTT. Translated: CASSRRFESTDTQYF.

The genes are TRBV28 and TRBJ2-3; no firm D call. CDR1 and CDR2 (germline): MDHEN, SYDVKM. The CDR3 consists of 13 residues. V lost 5 bases to trimming and J lost 4 bases, with 10 bases between them. Here the CDR3 reads CASSQDLADTQYF. DNA of the CDR3: TGTGCCAGCAGTCAAGATTTAGCAGATACGCAGTATTTT.

The chain has TRBV6-5 and TRBJ2-1; 10 bases are shared with TRBD2. This CDR3 comprises 16 residues. V was clipped by 4 bases and J by 8 bases; unmatched bases: 11. In germline, CDR1 is MNHEY, CDR2 SVGAGI. The CDR3 bases are TGTGCCAGCAGTTGGCTAGCGGGAGTACGAGGGTATGAGCAGTTCTTC. The encoded protein is CASSWLAGVRGYEQFF.

The genes are TRBV10-3 and TRBJ2-1; 7 bases line up with TRBD1. V shed 6 bases and J 6 bases; nucleotides not matched to a gene: 11. Germline V lookup: CDR1 ENHRY, CDR2 SYGVKD. CDR3 size: 15 residues. The chain's CDR3 is CAISQQGRVLNEQFF. In DNA form, the CDR3 reads TGTGCCATCAGCCAACAGGGGCGGGTTCTCAATGAGCAGTTCTTC.

This chain uses TRBV2 with TRBJ1-1, with D possibly being TRBD1 (5 bases). V shed 3 bases and J shed 1 base, with 12 bases lying between them. Germline V gene sequence: CDR1 SNHLY, CDR2 FYNNEI. CDR3 length: 15 residues. This CDR3 is CASSELDRPNTEAFF. The CDR3 DNA is TGTGCCAGCAGTGAGTTAGACAGACCGAACACTGAAGCTTTCTTT.

The chain uses TRBV6-1 and TRBJ2-7, with D perhaps matching TRBD2 (6 bases). This CDR3 has 16 amino acids. CDR1 and CDR2 from the germline V gene are MNHNS and SASEGT. V was clipped by 0 bases and J by 1 base, with 13 bases between them. CDR3 nucleotides: TGTGCCAGCAGTGAAGCGCGGGGAGGAGGGTCCTACGAGCAGTACTTC. Translating it yields CASSEARGGGSYEQYF.

The CDR3 protein is CASSIWGLNSYNEQFF. The CDR3 DNA follows: TGTGCCAGCAGCATCTGGGGCCTCAACTCCTACAATGAGCAGTTCTTC. The chain carries TRBV7-9 and TRBJ2-1, with D maybe TRBD1 (5 bases). Between the trimmed V and J ends, which lost 5 bases and 0 bases, there was a span of 14 bases. The V gene's germline CDR1 is SEHNR and CDR2 FQNEAQ (reference sequence). The CDR3 has 16 residues.

The rearrangement joins TRBV3-1 (or the pseudogene TRBV3-2) to TRBJ2-1, with TRBD1 matching 7 bases. Germline-derived CDR1 and CDR2 are LGHDT and YNNKEL (reference sequence). CDR3 length: 16 amino acids. The trim removed 4 bases at V and 2 bases at J, leaving 8 bases unmatched. CDR3 sequence: CASSRDRASTYNEQFF. DNA of the CDR3: TGTGCCAGCAGCCGCGACAGGGCATCCACCTACAATGAGCAGTTCTTC.

The genes are TRBV5-1 and TRBJ2-5; possibly TRBD1 for D (5 bases). The CDR3 runs 15 residues. The germline gives CDR1 SGHRS, CDR2 YFSETQ. The ends were cut back, 0 bases at V and 5 bases at J, with 14 bases in the middle. This CDR3 is CASSLAMGQSETQYF. DNA for the CDR3: TGCGCCAGCAGCTTGGCCATGGGGCAGAGTGAGACCCAGTACTTC.

The V and J genes are TRBV5-1 and TRBJ1-1; the D gene is possibly TRBD1 (5 bases). This CDR3 contains 15 residues. V was pared by 6 bases and J by 3 bases, with 18 bases between. Germline-derived CDR1 and CDR2 are SGHRS and YFSETQ. CDR3 nucleotide sequence: TGCGCCAGCACCTACTCGGCAGGGCCGTACACTGAAGCTTTCTTT. Translation: CASTYSAGPYTEAFF.

The chain employs TRBV3-1 (or the pseudogene TRBV3-2) and TRBJ1-1; D may be TRBD1 (5 bases). V was pared by 5 bases and J by 2 bases, with 15 bases between. Germline values: CDR1 LGHDT, CDR2 YNNKEL (reference sequence). The CDR3 covers 15 residues. The CDR3 reads CASSSGGGGNTEAFF. The CDR3 DNA sequence: TGTGCCAGCAGCTCCGGGGGAGGAGGAAACACTGAAGCTTTCTTT.

This chain joins TRBV18 and TRBJ2-4; the match to TRBD1 covers 8 bases. This CDR3 has 15 residues. J gave up 5 bases and V 3 bases, and 6 bases lay outside the gene matches. In germline, CDR1 is KGHSH, CDR2 LQKENI. CDR3 DNA sequence: TGTGCCAGCTCACCGGGTGCGACAGGGGAAAACATTCAGTACTTC. Translating it yields CASSPGATGENIQYF.

Details on this clone: An end of the junction does not agree with germline; a read error may underlie this. The gene calls are TRBV5-6 and TRBJ2-7, with 7 bases that match TRBD1. This CDR3 spans 13 amino acids. Germline CDR1 is SGHDT and CDR2 is YYEEEE. The CDR3 bases are TGTGCCAGCAGCCATGGACAGGCAAAGGGGTGGAACTTC. This encodes CASSHGQAKGWNF.

The chain employs TRBV9 and TRBJ1-4, with 10 bases fitting TRBD1. This CDR3 is built from 17 residues. V lost 3 bases, J lost 3 bases, and 8 bases stayed unmatched. CDR1 and CDR2 (germline): SGDLS, YYNGEE. CDR3 in amino acids: CASSESDRGLSNEKLFF. The CDR3 nucleotides are TGTGCCAGCAGCGAATCCGACAGGGGGCTATCTAATGAAAAACTGTTTTTT.

This chain joins TRBV29-1 and TRBJ1-1, with D possibly matching TRBD1 (5 bases). V shed 7 bases and J shed 3 bases, with 15 bases lying between them. CDR3 length: 13 amino acids. Germline V lookup: CDR1 SQVTM, CDR2 ANQGSEA. The CDR3 bases are TGCAGCGCCCAGGACATCGTCTACACTGAAGCTTTCTTT. Its translation: CSAQDIVYTEAFF. The variable domain in full, with the rest retrieved from reference TRBV29-1 and TRBJ1-1, is SAVISQKPSRDICQRGTSLTIQCQVDSQVTMMFWYRQQPGQSLTLIATANQGSEATYESGFVIDKFPISRPNLTFSTLTVSNMSPEDSSIYLCSAQDIVYTEAFFGQGTRLTVV.

The chain couples TRBV5-1 to TRBJ2-1; 8 bases fit TRBD2. V trimming: 1 base; J trimming: 4 bases; junction bases outside the gene matches: 4. Per the germline V gene, CDR1 is SGHRS and CDR2 is YFSETQ. The CDR3 sequence is 15 residues long. The CDR3 is CASSLISGGYNEQFF. In DNA, the CDR3 is TGCGCCAGCAGCTTGATCAGCGGGGGTTACAATGAGCAGTTCTTC.

CDR3 DNA sequence: TGTGCCAGCAGTTACCAGGGAAAGGATTCACCCCTCCACTTT. Translated: CASSYQGKDSPLHF. J is TRBJ1-6 and V is TRBV6-6, with a possible D match to TRBD1 (5 bases). Trimming took off 2 bases at V and 8 bases at J, with 10 bases between the two ends. CDR3 length equals 14 residues. The V gene's germline CDR1 is MNHNY and CDR2 SVGAGI (reference sequence).

The V call is TRBV27, the J call TRBJ2-2, with D possibly matching TRBD1 (5 bases). From germline, CDR1 is MNHEY and CDR2 SMNVEV (reference sequence). This CDR3 is built from 15 residues. V was shortened by 1 base and J by 2 bases, with 8 bases between the two germline ends. CDR3 sequence: CASSLYRGNTGELFF. The CDR3 region has the DNA TGTGCCAGCAGTTTATATAGGGGAAACACCGGGGAGCTGTTTTTT.